This is a list of T cell receptor beta chains from one sample in a study of T cells in Graves' hyperthyroidism and ophthalmopathy. MiXCR, run by TCRdb on the multiplex PCR reads, gives a single entry per CDR3 protein. The data contain 530,000 or so distinct CDR3 sequences, roughly a quarter of them singletons. Sequencing was done on a sample of blood. The receptors derive from a woman in her 30s with Graves' ophthalmopathy. The CDR3 runs from the conserved cysteine through the conserved F or W. A D gene is named only where the DNA matches it firmly. Clone size is given for some rows only: seen once, a few or many times, or a class if the clone is expanded.

>TRBV6-5|.|TRBD1|TRBJ1-5
CASSYPRWGQGVYSNQPQHF
TGTGCCAGCAGTTACCCCCGATGGGGTCAGGGGGTTTATAGCAATCAGCCCCAGCATTTT
>TRBV6-5|.|TRBD1|TRBJ1-1
CTSSFQGTGRMNTEAFF
TGTACCAGCAGTTTCCAGGGGACAGGGAGGATGAATACTGAAGCTTTCTTT
>TRBV5-6|many|.|TRBJ1-5
CASSLGRIGNQPQHF
TGTGCCAGCAGCTTGGGACGGATCGGGAATCAGCCCCAGCATTTT
>TRBV6-1|many|.|TRBJ2-7
CASKRQGAYEQYF
TGTGCCAGCAAGAGGCAGGGAGCCTACGAGCAGTACTTC
>TRBV28|.|.|TRBJ1-1
CATWGGEAFF
TGTGCCACCTGGGGCGGTGAAGCTTTCTTT
>TRBV12-3/TRBV12-4|.|TRBD1|TRBJ1-1
CASSSTSGTERNTEAFF
TGTGCCAGCAGTTCCACCTCCGGGACAGAGAGGAACACTGAAGCTTTCTTT
>TRBV20-1|many|.|TRBJ2-7
CSARGTTYEQYF
TGCAGTGCTAGGGGGACAACCTACGAGCAGTACTTC
>TRBV10-3|few|.|TRBJ1-5
CASQGSLGQPQHF
TGTGCCAGCCAGGGATCCCTCGGTCAGCCCCAGCATTTT
>TRBV24-1|.|TRBD1|TRBJ1-1
CATSESTGAGTEAFF
TGTGCCACCAGTGAGTCGACAGGGGCGGGAACTGAAGCTTTCTTT
>TRBV7-6|.|.|TRBJ2-7
CASSPRMGFFYEQYF
TGTGCCAGCAGCCCCAGAATGGGCTTTTTCTACGAGCAGTACTTC
>TRBV6-5|many|.|TRBJ2-7
CASSYSGGKAVSYEQYF
TGTGCCAGCAGTTACTCGGGCGGTAAGGCAGTTTCCTACGAGCAGTACTTC
>TRBV11-2|.|.|TRBJ2-2
CASSFTGQNTGELFF
TGTGCCAGCAGCTTTACAGGGCAGAACACCGGGGAGCTGTTTTTT
>TRBV28|.|.|TRBJ1-1
CASSFGGNRPNTEAFF
TGTGCCAGCAGTTTTGGTGGGAACAGACCGAACACTGAAGCTTTCTTT
>TRBV15|.|.|TRBJ2-5
CATSRGPMAFQETQYF
TGTGCCACCAGCAGAGGTCCAATGGCGTTCCAAGAGACCCAGTACTTC
>TRBV4-3|few|TRBD1|TRBJ2-7
CASSSIRDRGLEQYF
TGCGCCAGCAGCTCTATCCGGGACAGGGGGCTTGAGCAGTACTTC
>TRBV11-1|many|.|TRBJ2-5
CASSPPGPRLGETQYF
TGTGCCAGCAGCCCGCCAGGGCCAAGGCTCGGAGAGACCCAGTACTTC
>TRBV14|many|.|TRBJ2-5
CASSQARIEAETQYF
TGTGCCAGCAGCCAAGCTCGGATAGAAGCGGAGACCCAGTACTTC
>TRBV12-3/TRBV12-4|few|.|TRBJ2-7
CASSSNNRSPYEQYF
TGTGCCAGCAGTTCGAATAACAGGAGCCCCTACGAGCAGTACTTC
>TRBV19|many|.|TRBJ1-2
CASSERFGYTF
TGTGCCAGTAGTGAGCGGTTTGGCTACACCTTC
>TRBV7-2|many|.|TRBJ2-7
CASSFFLGEQYF
TGTGCCAGCAGCTTTTTTCTAGGCGAGCAGTACTTC
>TRBV11-2|.|TRBD1|TRBJ2-7
CASSSRTGAGTYEQYF
TGTGCCAGCAGCTCGAGAACAGGGGCCGGTACCTACGAGCAGTACTTC
>TRBV28|few|.|TRBJ1-1
CASSLGGRVSEAFF
TGTGCCAGCAGTTTAGGAGGCAGGGTCTCTGAAGCTTTCTTT
>TRBV7-9|.|.|TRBJ1-2
CASSLFGNYGYTF
TGTGCCAGCAGCTTATTTGGGAACTATGGCTACACCTTC
>TRBV2|many|TRBD2|TRBJ2-7
CASRKRPGGASYEQYF
TGTGCCAGCAGGAAACGTCCGGGGGGTGCGTCCTACGAGCAGTACTTC
>TRBV20-1|few|.|TRBJ1-2
CSARVGGTNDGYTF
TGCAGTGCTAGAGTAGGGGGGACGAACGATGGCTACACCTTC
>TRBV29-1|many|.|TRBJ1-1
CSVVQKNTEAFF
TGCAGCGTTGTTCAGAAGAACACTGAAGCTTTCTTT
>TRBV6-5|few|.|TRBJ1-1
CASSYSDGITEAFF
TGTGCCAGCAGTTACTCCGACGGAATCACTGAAGCTTTCTTT
>TRBV6-1|.|.|TRBJ2-5
CASRERVAETQYF
TGTGCCAGCAGGGAAAGGGTGGCAGAGACCCAGTACTTC
>TRBV6-1|many|TRBD2|TRBJ2-2
CASSEALPGGGLGGELFF
TGTGCCAGCAGTGAAGCATTGCCCGGGGGGGGTCTCGGCGGGGAGCTGTTTTTT
>TRBV12-3/TRBV12-4|.|TRBD1|TRBJ2-5
CASRAGQGVSIETQYF
TGTGCCAGCCGAGCTGGGCAGGGGGTTTCTATAGAGACCCAGTACTTC
>TRBV7-2|few|TRBD2|TRBJ2-7
CASSLRVAGVYEQYF
TGTGCCAGCAGTCTCCGGGTAGCGGGAGTTTACGAGCAGTACTTC
>TRBV7-3|.|TRBD1|TRBJ1-2
CASSTQGVGGYTF
TGTGCCAGCAGCACACAGGGGGTTGGGGGCTACACCTTC
>TRBV12-3/TRBV12-4|.|.|TRBJ2-5
CASSGHSETQYF
TGTGCCAGCTCCGGACATTCGGAGACCCAGTACTTC
>TRBV7-3|many|.|TRBJ1-2
CASSFSGTGADGYTF
TGTGCCAGCAGCTTCTCCGGGACGGGGGCGGATGGCTACACCTTC
>TRBV29-1|many|.|TRBJ2-5
CSVEGVVTGGKETQYF
TGCAGCGTTGAAGGGGTAGTGACCGGTGGGAAAGAGACCCAGTACTTC
>TRBV28|many|TRBD1|TRBJ2-7
CASRIDRGYEQYF
TGTGCCAGCAGAATCGACAGGGGCTACGAGCAGTACTTC
>TRBV27|many|.|TRBJ1-3
CASSLKGPFSGNTIYF
TGTGCCAGCAGTTTGAAGGGGCCCTTCTCTGGAAACACCATATATTTT
>TRBV20-1|many|TRBD2|TRBJ2-7
CSARDQRGVFEQYF
TGCAGTGCTAGAGATCAGCGGGGGGTATTTGAGCAGTACTTC
>TRBV12-3/TRBV12-4|.|.|TRBJ1-1
CASRPRGIGEAFF
TGTGCCAGCAGACCCAGGGGAATAGGTGAAGCTTTCTTT
>TRBV7-9|many|.|TRBJ1-1
CASSLMGLDTEAFF
TGTGCCAGCAGCTTAATGGGGTTGGACACTGAAGCTTTCTTT
>TRBV5-1|many|.|TRBJ1-2
CASSLAPASYGYTF
TGCGCCAGCAGCTTGGCCCCAGCCAGCTATGGCTACACCTTC
>TRBV18|many|TRBD2|TRBJ2-2
CASSPGTRNTGELFF
TGTGCCAGCTCACCAGGGACTAGGAACACCGGGGAGCTGTTTTTT
>TRBV27|.|.|TRBJ2-7
CASKSTGPNEQYF
TGTGCCAGCAAGAGTACGGGCCCCAACGAGCAGTACTTC
>TRBV2|many|TRBD1|TRBJ1-2
CASSAETGFHGYAF
TGTGCCAGCAGTGCGGAGACAGGGTTCCATGGCTACGCCTTC
>TRBV20-1|many|TRBD1|TRBJ1-1
CSARYQGALGTEAFF
TGCAGTGCTAGATACCAGGGGGCGCTGGGCACTGAAGCTTTCTTT
>TRBV6-4|many|.|TRBJ2-2
CASSDSWGTGELFF
TGTGCCAGCAGTGACAGTTGGGGCACCGGGGAGCTGTTTTTT
>TRBV30|.|TRBD1|TRBJ1-1
CAWRPGQRESEAFF
TGTGCCTGGAGGCCGGGACAGAGGGAATCTGAAGCTTTCTTT
>TRBV7-3|.|TRBD1|TRBJ1-2
CASSRPGQSYSGYTF
TGTGCCAGCAGCCGACCGGGACAGTCTTACTCTGGCTACACCTTC
>TRBV25-1|few|.|TRBJ1-1
CASSAPQGSEAFF
TGTGCCAGCAGTGCACCACAGGGTTCTGAAGCTTTCTTT
>TRBV12-3/TRBV12-4|many|.|TRBJ2-5
CASTRVPQETQYF
TGTGCCAGCACCAGGGTTCCTCAAGAGACCCAGTACTTC
>TRBV9|.|.|TRBJ2-7
CASSAEEGPYEQYF
TGTGCCAGCAGCGCCGAAGAGGGTCCCTACGAGCAGTACTTC
>TRBV7-3|many|.|TRBJ2-5
CASSPGLGRETQYF
TGTGCCAGCAGCCCAGGACTCGGCAGGGAGACCCAGTACTTC
>TRBV7-2|.|TRBD1|TRBJ1-2
CASSLAFTNRGENGYTF
TGTGCCAGCAGCTTAGCCTTTACAAACAGGGGCGAGAATGGCTACACCTTC
>TRBV5-5|many|.|TRBJ2-5
CASSRAYQETQYF
TGTGCCAGCAGCCGTGCGTACCAAGAGACCCAGTACTTC
>TRBV6-1|many|.|TRBJ1-2
CASSEREGNYGYTF
TGTGCCAGCAGTGAAAGGGAGGGTAACTATGGCTACACCTTC
>TRBV4-2|few|TRBD2|TRBJ2-5
CASSRGGGEETQYF
TGTGCCAGCAGTCGGGGCGGGGGAGAAGAGACCCAGTACTTC
>TRBV13|many|.|TRBJ1-1
CASSLDRSMNTEAFF
TGTGCCAGCAGCTTAGACAGGAGCATGAACACTGAAGCTTTCTTT
>TRBV5-1|many|.|TRBJ2-6
CASSLLANSGANVLTF
TGCGCCAGCAGCTTATTGGCGAACTCTGGGGCCAACGTCCTGACTTTC
>TRBV7-2|few|TRBD1|TRBJ2-5
CASSLQGVLETQYF
TGTGCCAGCAGCTTACAGGGGGTATTAGAGACCCAGTACTTC